The next 8 T cell receptor beta chains were all read from a single sample in a study of identical twins. One entry per CDR3 protein results from TCRdb running MiXCR on the 5' RACE reads. The repertoire holds around 960,000 distinct CDR3 sequences, with about 12% as singletons. The same specimen was also included in a second study, on yellow fever vaccine responses in identical twins.

Sequencing input: PBMCs. Every receptor here comes from a young woman in good health.

This clonotype was counted a few times. The chain links TRBV29-1 to TRBJ2-1; D uncertain. The CDR3 is 14 residues long. Trimming removed 5 bases from V and 0 bases from J, with 11 bases in between. The germline gives CDR1 SQVTM, CDR2 ANQGSEA. CDR3 coding DNA: TGCAGCGTTCTCCCTCTAAGCTCCTACAATGAGCAGTTCTTC. Translated: CSVLPLSSYNEQFF.

V usage is TRBV7-2 and J usage is TRBJ2-4, with D hard to call. Germline CDR1 and CDR2: SGHTA and FQGNSA. The CDR3 spans 14 residues. V lost 2 bases to trimming and J lost 5 bases, with 10 bases between them. The CDR3 region is CASSLMPVENIQYF. CDR3 in DNA: TGTGCCAGCAGCTTAATGCCGGTGGAAAACATTCAGTACTTC.

The sample holds a few counts of this clonotype. V gene TRBV6-1 combines with J gene TRBJ2-1; 8 bases are a match to TRBD1. The CDR3 contains 17 residues. The germline CDR1 and CDR2 sequences are MNHNS and SASEGT. After removal of 0 bases from V and 6 bases from J, the junction contained 10 bases not matched to a gene. The CDR3 coding sequence is TGTGCCAGCAGTGAAGCGCTTGGGACAGGAATAGGCAATGAGCAGTTCTTC. This gives the protein CASSEALGTGIGNEQFF.

This clonotype was observed a handful of times. The rearrangement uses TRBV12-3 or TRBV12-4 and TRBJ1-5, with a weak D call TRBD1 (6 bases). The CDR3 totals 13 residues. V lost 6 bases and J 9 bases, leaving 15 bases between the germline ends. CDR3 nucleotide sequence: TGTGCCAGCAGCCTACAGGGCCGGGGGCCCCAGCATTTT. This sequence encodes CASSLQGRGPQHF.

This clonotype was recorded at least ten times. This chain joins TRBV3-1 and TRBJ1-1; D not resolved. This CDR3 contains 15 residues. The germline gives CDR1 LGHDT, CDR2 YNNKEL (reference sequence). V was pared by 1 base and J by 6 bases, with 15 bases between. Here the CDR3 reads CASSQVSLWAAEAFF. The CDR3 DNA reads TGTGCCAGCAGCCAAGTCTCTCTCTGGGCGGCTGAAGCTTTCTTT. The full variable domain, with the rest looked up from reference TRBV3-1 and TRBJ1-1, is DTAVSQTPKYLVTQMGNDKSIKCEQNLGHDTMYWYKQDSKKFLKIMFSYNNKELIINETVPNRFSPKSPDKAHLNLHINSLELGDSAVYFCASSQVSLWAAEAFFGQGTRLTVV.

J is TRBJ2-3 and V is TRBV7-8, with 7 positions matching TRBD2. Per the germline V gene, CDR1 is SGHVS and CDR2 is FQNEAQ. The CDR3 spans 15 residues. Trimming cost V 3 bases and J 3 bases; bases outside gene matches: 6. The CDR3 here is CASSLDGEGTDTQYF. The DNA of the CDR3 is TGTGCCAGCAGCTTGGACGGGGAGGGGACAGATACGCAGTATTTT.

The table lists this clonotype with a few counts. The chain combines TRBV5-8 with TRBJ2-1; the match to TRBD2 covers 13 bases. The CDR3 consists of 15 residues. Germline lookup yields CDR1 SGHTS and CDR2 YDEGEE. The trim removed 4 bases at V and 9 bases at J, leaving 7 bases unmatched. CDR3: CASSPGLAGATEQFF. Here the CDR3 DNA reads TGTGCCAGCAGCCCTGGACTAGCGGGAGCCACTGAGCAGTTCTTC.

The CDR3 region has the DNA TGTGCCAGCAGTCGACGAGCAGGGGTTCGGAACACTGAAGCTTTCTTT. Protein: CASSRRAGVRNTEAFF. V and J are TRBV6-1 and TRBJ1-1; maybe TRBD1 (6 bases). CDR1 is MNHNS and CDR2 is SASEGT in the germline V gene. Deletions cut 5 bases from V and 1 base from J, with 17 bases between. This CDR3 region has 16 residues.